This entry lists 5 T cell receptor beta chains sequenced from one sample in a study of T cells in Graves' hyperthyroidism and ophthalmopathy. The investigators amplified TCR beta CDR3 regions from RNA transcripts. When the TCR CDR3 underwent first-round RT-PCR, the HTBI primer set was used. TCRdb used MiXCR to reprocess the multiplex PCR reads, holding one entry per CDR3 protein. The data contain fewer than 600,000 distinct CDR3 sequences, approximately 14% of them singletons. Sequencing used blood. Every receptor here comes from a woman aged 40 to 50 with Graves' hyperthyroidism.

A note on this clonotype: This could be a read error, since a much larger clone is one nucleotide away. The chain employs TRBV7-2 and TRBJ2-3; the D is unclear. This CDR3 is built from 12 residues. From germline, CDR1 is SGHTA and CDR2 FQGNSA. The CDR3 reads CASRPLAHTRYF. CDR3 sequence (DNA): TGTGCCAGCAGGCCACTGGCTCATACGCGGTATTTT.

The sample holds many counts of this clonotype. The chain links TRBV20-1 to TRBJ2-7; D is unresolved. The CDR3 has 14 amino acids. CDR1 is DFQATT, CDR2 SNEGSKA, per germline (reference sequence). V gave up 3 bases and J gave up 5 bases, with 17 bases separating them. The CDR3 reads CSASGRPGRNEQYF. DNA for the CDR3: TGCAGTGCTAGTGGAAGGCCGGGTCGGAACGAGCAGTACTTC.

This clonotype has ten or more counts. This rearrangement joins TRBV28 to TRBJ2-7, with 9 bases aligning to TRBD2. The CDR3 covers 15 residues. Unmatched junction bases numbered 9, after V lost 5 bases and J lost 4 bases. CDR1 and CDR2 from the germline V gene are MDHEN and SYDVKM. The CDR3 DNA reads TGTGCCAGCAGTACCCCGGCGGGAGGGCCGTACGAGCAGTACTTC. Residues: CASSTPAGGPYEQYF.

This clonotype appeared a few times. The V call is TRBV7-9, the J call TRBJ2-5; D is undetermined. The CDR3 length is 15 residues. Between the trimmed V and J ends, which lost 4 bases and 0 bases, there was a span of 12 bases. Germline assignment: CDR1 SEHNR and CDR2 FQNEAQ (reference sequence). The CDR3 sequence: CASSYLQAHQETQYF. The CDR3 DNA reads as TGTGCCAGCAGCTACTTACAAGCTCACCAAGAGACCCAGTACTTC.

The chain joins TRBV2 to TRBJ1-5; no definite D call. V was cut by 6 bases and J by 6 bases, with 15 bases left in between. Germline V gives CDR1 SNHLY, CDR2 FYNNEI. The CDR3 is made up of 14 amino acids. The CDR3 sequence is CASSVRVGLQPQHF. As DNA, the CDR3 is TGTGCCAGCAGCGTCCGGGTCGGACTTCAGCCCCAGCATTTT.